Described below is a single T cell receptor (beta chain) sequence and its context. The record originates from a study of OX40 agonist ivuxolimab in advanced cancers. Exclusion of a patient followed from autoimmune disease history or systemic immunosuppression. Libraries were prepared by immunoSEQ multiplex PCR; TCRdb keeps only in-frame clonotypes and omits some of them. The sample has about 73,000 clones, 70% to 90% seen once; the top ten hold approximately 11%. CDR1 is SQVTM and CDR2 is ANQGSEA in the germline V gene. Germline trimming cut 2 bases from V and 4 bases from J; bases unmatched to any gene: 12. This CDR3 has 16 residues.

The source is an adult with an advanced solid tumor such as melanoma, head and neck, liver or kidney cancer. Material: CD4+ or CD8+ T cells sorted from blood, obtained in a trial of the OX40 agonist ivuxolimab. V is TRBV29-1 and J is TRBJ1-1; TRBD1 matches at 8 bases. CDR3 in amino acids: CSVESHPGGPGTEAFF. CDR3 DNA: TGCAGCGTTGAATCTCATCCAGGGGGCCCTGGCACTGAAGCTTTCTTT.